Following are 4 T cell receptor beta chains from one sample sequenced in a study of T cells after yellow fever vaccination. MiXCR, applied by TCRdb to the 5' RACE reads, yields one record per CDR3 protein. This repertoire shows 150,000 to 200,000 distinct CDR3 sequences, roughly 9.6% found once; its top ten account for 36%. Sample: CD8+ T cells sorted from PBMCs, taken 15 days after the yellow fever booster vaccination. The receptors originated from a man between 18 and 29 years old who received the YFV17D yellow fever vaccine.

The chain uses TRBV6-5 and TRBJ2-3; a weak D match, TRBD1 (6 bases). Looked up from germline, CDR1 is MNHEY and CDR2 is SVGAGI. The germline V and J ends were trimmed by 5 bases and 7 bases, with 16 bases remaining between them. This CDR3 contains 14 residues. The CDR3 DNA is TGTGCCAGCAGTGGTTCAGGGGTGGTGAATACGCAGTATTTT. Its protein product is CASSGSGVVNTQYF.

This clonotype was seen a handful of times. The chain carries TRBV7-9 and TRBJ2-7; no clear D. V was clipped by 0 bases and J by 3 bases, with 12 bases between them. The germline V gene encodes CDR1 SEHNR and CDR2 FQNEAQ (reference sequence). The length of the CDR3 is 15 residues. The CDR3 protein is CASSLAQGGDYEQYF. The CDR3 DNA reads TGTGCCAGCAGCTTAGCTCAAGGTGGGGACTACGAGCAGTACTTC. The full variable domain, with the rest looked up from reference TRBV7-9 and TRBJ2-7, is DTGVSQNPRHKITKRGQNVTFRCDPISEHNRLYWYRQTLGQGPEFLTYFQNEAQLEKSRLLSDRFSAERPKGSFSTLEIQRTEQGDSAMYLCASSLAQGGDYEQYFGPGTRLTVT.

This clonotype was seen more than once but under ten times. V and J are TRBV7-9 and TRBJ2-7, with D uncertain. This CDR3 is built from 12 residues. Germline CDR1 is SEHNR and CDR2 is FQNEAQ (reference sequence). V was clipped by 5 bases and J by 2 bases, with 7 bases between them. CDR3 sequence reads: CASSPLTYEQYF. DNA for the CDR3: TGTGCCAGCAGCCCGCTGACCTACGAGCAGTACTTC.

This chain uses TRBV14 with TRBJ1-1, with D possibly TRBD1 on 5 matching bases. V was shortened by 4 bases and J by 3 bases, with 18 bases between the two germline ends. The CDR3 is 16 amino acids. The V gene's germline CDR1 is SGHDN and CDR2 FVKESK. CDR3: CASSRFTGTRYTEAFF. CDR3 DNA sequence: TGTGCCAGCAGCCGCTTTACCGGGACTAGATACACTGAAGCTTTCTTT. Using reference TRBV14 and TRBJ1-1 for the parts outside the CDR3, the full variable domain is EAGVTQFPSHSVIEKGQTVTLRCDPISGHDNLYWYRRVMGKEIKFLLHFVKESKQDESGMPNNRFLAERTGGTYSTLKVQPAELEDSGVYFCASSRFTGTRYTEAFFGQGTRLTVV.